This is a list of T cell receptor beta chains from one sample in a study of T cells after posttransplantation cyclophosphamide. Sequencing was performed with immunoSEQ multiplex PCR; in TCRdb, only in-frame clones are kept and a portion is missing. The data contain approximately 32,000 clones, over 85% of them singletons. The sequenced sample consisted of PBMCs. All receptors come from a woman in her thirties or forties with a blood cancer, CMV-positive, and with a related stem cell donor. CDR3s include the opening cysteine and the closing phenylalanine or tryptophan. Each record gives: D gene, J gene, clone size, V gene, CDR3 protein, CDR3 DNA. D genes are given only for firm matches. Some rows mark clone size as missing; the rest say once, few, many or name a class of expanded clone.

D gene: TRBD1; J gene: TRBJ1-6; clone size: .; V gene: TRBV4-1; CDR3 protein: CASSPGDGTDNSPLHF; CDR3 DNA: TGCGCCAGCAGCCCCGGCGATGGGACAGATAATTCACCCCTCCACTTT
D gene: .; J gene: TRBJ2-1; clone size: .; V gene: TRBV7-2; CDR3 protein: CASSLILGSSYNEQFF; CDR3 DNA: TGTGCCAGCAGCTTAATTCTCGGGAGCTCCTACAATGAGCAGTTCTTC
D gene: .; J gene: TRBJ2-1; clone size: .; V gene: TRBV4-3; CDR3 protein: CASSQVVHEQFF; CDR3 DNA: TGCGCCAGCAGCCAAGTAGTCCATGAGCAGTTCTTC
D gene: TRBD1; J gene: TRBJ2-2; clone size: .; V gene: TRBV6-5; CDR3 protein: CASSYSGGADTGELFF; CDR3 DNA: TGTGCCAGCAGTTACTCAGGGGGCGCAGACACCGGGGAGCTGTTTTTT
D gene: TRBD1; J gene: TRBJ2-2; clone size: once; V gene: TRBV6-4; CDR3 protein: CASSEISGGTGELFF; CDR3 DNA: TGTGCCAGCAGTGAAATCTCAGGGGGCACCGGGGAGCTGTTTTTT
D gene: TRBD1; J gene: TRBJ1-6; clone size: .; V gene: TRBV7-6; CDR3 protein: CASSLAEGAEFPLHF; CDR3 DNA: TGTGCCAGCAGCTTAGCGGAGGGGGCGGAATTCCCCCTCCACTTT
D gene: TRBD1; J gene: TRBJ1-2; clone size: .; V gene: TRBV11-2; CDR3 protein: CASSFGTGVDGYTF; CDR3 DNA: TGTGCCAGCAGCTTCGGGACAGGGGTGGACGGCTACACCTTC
D gene: TRBD1; J gene: TRBJ1-5; clone size: .; V gene: TRBV28; CDR3 protein: CASRRQGAGNQPQHF; CDR3 DNA: TGTGCCAGCAGGCGACAGGGGGCCGGCAATCAGCCCCAGCATTTT
D gene: .; J gene: TRBJ2-1; clone size: .; V gene: TRBV4-1; CDR3 protein: CASSQAGNYNEQFF; CDR3 DNA: TGCGCCAGCAGCCAAGCGGGGAACTACAATGAGCAGTTCTTC
D gene: .; J gene: TRBJ1-1; clone size: medium-sized; V gene: TRBV4-1; CDR3 protein: CASSPREVAEAFF; CDR3 DNA: TGCGCCAGCAGCCCTCGGGAAGTTGCTGAAGCTTTCTTT
D gene: .; J gene: TRBJ1-5; clone size: .; V gene: TRBV28; CDR3 protein: CASSYPRGGYPNQPQHF; CDR3 DNA: TGTGCCAGCAGTTACCCGCGGGGGGGGTACCCTAATCAGCCCCAGCATTTT
D gene: .; J gene: TRBJ2-7; clone size: .; V gene: TRBV27; CDR3 protein: CASSLSQGGFYEQYF; CDR3 DNA: TGTGCCAGCAGTTTATCCCAGGGGGGTTTCTACGAGCAGTACTTC
D gene: .; J gene: TRBJ2-7; clone size: .; V gene: TRBV11-1; CDR3 protein: CASSLGADYEQYF; CDR3 DNA: TGTGCCAGCAGCTTAGGGGCAGACTACGAGCAGTACTTC
D gene: TRBD1; J gene: TRBJ2-7; clone size: .; V gene: TRBV19; CDR3 protein: CASSIVQGKFDEQYF; CDR3 DNA: TGTGCCAGTAGTATAGTACAGGGGAAATTCGACGAGCAGTACTTC
D gene: .; J gene: TRBJ1-2; clone size: .; V gene: TRBV28; CDR3 protein: CASSPGANYGYTF; CDR3 DNA: TGTGCCAGCAGTCCTGGAGCTAACTATGGCTACACCTTC
D gene: TRBD1; J gene: TRBJ1-4; clone size: .; V gene: TRBV9; CDR3 protein: CASSRQGYEKLFF; CDR3 DNA: TGTGCCAGCAGTCGACAGGGGTATGAAAAACTGTTTTTT
D gene: .; J gene: TRBJ2-2; clone size: .; V gene: TRBV14; CDR3 protein: CASSQELGSRELFF; CDR3 DNA: TGTGCCAGCAGCCAAGAGCTGGGTAGCAGGGAGCTGTTTTTT
D gene: TRBD1; J gene: TRBJ1-2; clone size: .; V gene: TRBV18; CDR3 protein: CASSHEGQAHYGYTF; CDR3 DNA: TGTGCCAGCTCCCACGAAGGACAGGCCCATTATGGCTACACCTTC
D gene: TRBD1; J gene: TRBJ2-3; clone size: .; V gene: TRBV5-1; CDR3 protein: CASSLDRGPDTQYF; CDR3 DNA: TGCGCCAGCAGCTTGGACAGGGGCCCAGATACGCAGTATTTT
D gene: TRBD1; J gene: TRBJ1-1; clone size: .; V gene: TRBV7-2; CDR3 protein: CASSLTGGTEAFF; CDR3 DNA: TGTGCCAGCAGCCTGACAGGGGGGACTGAAGCTTTCTTT
D gene: TRBD2; J gene: TRBJ2-2; clone size: .; V gene: TRBV6-5; CDR3 protein: CASSYEAGGDTGELFF; CDR3 DNA: TGTGCCAGCAGTTACGAAGCGGGGGGGGACACCGGGGAGCTGTTTTTT
D gene: .; J gene: TRBJ1-5; clone size: few; V gene: TRBV29-1; CDR3 protein: CSPLPTGHQPQHF; CDR3 DNA: TGCAGCCCACTCCCGACAGGACATCAGCCCCAGCATTTT
D gene: TRBD2; J gene: TRBJ2-7; clone size: .; V gene: TRBV4-2; CDR3 protein: CASSLRTSGGNEQYF; CDR3 DNA: TGTGCCAGCAGCCTACGGACTAGCGGGGGGAACGAGCAGTACTTC
D gene: .; J gene: TRBJ2-3; clone size: .; V gene: TRBV7-9; CDR3 protein: CASSLMVGAWGTDTQYF; CDR3 DNA: TGTGCCAGCAGCTTAATGGTAGGGGCGTGGGGCACAGATACGCAGTATTTT
D gene: TRBD1; J gene: TRBJ2-3; clone size: .; V gene: TRBV10-3; CDR3 protein: CAAQTGGPDTQYF; CDR3 DNA: TGTGCCGCCCAGACAGGGGGACCGGATACGCAGTATTTT
D gene: .; J gene: TRBJ1-6; clone size: .; V gene: TRBV4-2; CDR3 protein: CASSRSRPLEPLHF; CDR3 DNA: TGTGCCAGCAGCCGAAGCCGGCCCCTAGAGCCCCTCCACTTT
D gene: TRBD2; J gene: TRBJ2-5; clone size: once; V gene: TRBV7-9; CDR3 protein: CASSLGLGLAPYQETQYF; CDR3 DNA: TGTGCCAGCAGCTTAGGCCTTGGACTAGCGCCATACCAAGAGACCCAGTACTTC
D gene: TRBD1; J gene: TRBJ1-5; clone size: once; V gene: TRBV18; CDR3 protein: CASSTPGQGYQPQHF; CDR3 DNA: TGTGCCAGCTCAACCCCGGGACAGGGATATCAGCCCCAGCATTTT
D gene: .; J gene: TRBJ1-5; clone size: .; V gene: TRBV2; CDR3 protein: CASSSRSYSNQPQHF; CDR3 DNA: TGTGCCAGCAGTTCCAGGTCGTATAGCAATCAGCCCCAGCATTTT
D gene: .; J gene: TRBJ1-5; clone size: .; V gene: TRBV28; CDR3 protein: CASISGASNQPQHF; CDR3 DNA: TGTGCCAGCATTTCGGGTGCGAGCAATCAGCCCCAGCATTTT
D gene: .; J gene: TRBJ2-2; clone size: .; V gene: TRBV18; CDR3 protein: CASSPPGLRNTGELFF; CDR3 DNA: TGTGCCAGCTCACCCCCGGGACTTAGGAACACCGGGGAGCTGTTTTTT
D gene: TRBD2; J gene: TRBJ2-7; clone size: few; V gene: TRBV10-3; CDR3 protein: CAISSTGGANEQYF; CDR3 DNA: TGTGCCATCAGCTCAACCGGGGGGGCCAACGAGCAGTACTTC
D gene: .; J gene: TRBJ2-2; clone size: .; V gene: TRBV7-6; CDR3 protein: CASSLGSKGGTGELFF; CDR3 DNA: TGTGCCAGCAGCTTAGGGTCAAAAGGGGGCACCGGGGAGCTGTTTTTT
D gene: TRBD1; J gene: TRBJ2-7; clone size: .; V gene: TRBV2; CDR3 protein: CASRTTGGEQYF; CDR3 DNA: TGTGCCAGCAGAACCACAGGGGGCGAGCAGTACTTC
D gene: .; J gene: TRBJ2-2; clone size: .; V gene: TRBV6-5; CDR3 protein: CASSYNLRVAGELFF; CDR3 DNA: TGTGCCAGCAGTTACAATCTCAGGGTGGCCGGGGAGCTGTTTTTT
D gene: .; J gene: TRBJ2-1; clone size: .; V gene: TRBV10-1; CDR3 protein: CASSESQLYNEQFF; CDR3 DNA: TGCGCCAGCAGTGAGTCGCAACTATACAATGAGCAGTTCTTC
D gene: .; J gene: TRBJ2-7; clone size: .; V gene: TRBV7-8; CDR3 protein: CASSLVPSVAAYEQYF; CDR3 DNA: TGTGCCAGCAGCTTAGTTCCCTCGGTTGCCGCCTACGAGCAGTACTTC
D gene: .; J gene: TRBJ2-1; clone size: .; V gene: TRBV14; CDR3 protein: CASSQDVGGKNEQFF; CDR3 DNA: TGTGCCAGCAGCCAAGATGTTGGAGGGAAGAATGAGCAGTTCTTC
D gene: .; J gene: TRBJ2-2; clone size: .; V gene: TRBV6-1; CDR3 protein: CASSLRGTGELFF; CDR3 DNA: TGTGCCAGCAGTTTAAGAGGGACCGGGGAGCTGTTTTTT
D gene: TRBD1; J gene: TRBJ2-7; clone size: .; V gene: TRBV18; CDR3 protein: CASSPLGQGFHEQYF; CDR3 DNA: TGTGCCAGCTCACCTTTGGGACAGGGTTTCCACGAGCAGTACTTC
D gene: TRBD1; J gene: TRBJ2-5; clone size: .; V gene: TRBV7-9; CDR3 protein: CASRPTDRLAETQYF; CDR3 DNA: TGTGCCAGCAGGCCCACGGACAGGTTGGCAGAGACCCAGTACTTC
D gene: .; J gene: TRBJ2-5; clone size: .; V gene: TRBV7-2; CDR3 protein: CASSLIQTETQYF; CDR3 DNA: TGTGCCAGCAGCTTAATACAAACGGAGACCCAGTACTTC
D gene: .; J gene: TRBJ1-6; clone size: .; V gene: TRBV6-1; CDR3 protein: CASSEVVAGGSPLHF; CDR3 DNA: TGTGCCAGCAGTGAAGTCGTAGCGGGAGGCTCACCCCTCCACTTT
D gene: TRBD1; J gene: TRBJ2-7; clone size: .; V gene: TRBV5-1; CDR3 protein: CASSRMPGQRGHEQYF; CDR3 DNA: TGCGCCAGCAGCAGAATGCCGGGACAGAGAGGGCACGAGCAGTACTTC
D gene: TRBD1; J gene: TRBJ2-7; clone size: .; V gene: TRBV14; CDR3 protein: CASSPGTGYYEQYF; CDR3 DNA: TGTGCCAGCAGCCCCGGGACAGGGTACTACGAGCAGTACTTC
D gene: TRBD2; J gene: TRBJ2-2; clone size: .; V gene: TRBV6-5; CDR3 protein: CASRTQRGHTGELFF; CDR3 DNA: TGTGCCAGCAGGACTCAGCGGGGCCACACCGGGGAGCTGTTTTTT
D gene: .; J gene: TRBJ1-2; clone size: .; V gene: TRBV27; CDR3 protein: CASSVDNNYGYTF; CDR3 DNA: TGTGCCAGCAGTGTGGACAATAACTATGGCTACACCTTC
D gene: TRBD2; J gene: TRBJ2-1; clone size: .; V gene: TRBV9; CDR3 protein: CASSPRLAGIYNEQFF; CDR3 DNA: TGTGCCAGCAGCCCCCGACTAGCGGGAATATACAATGAGCAGTTCTTC
D gene: .; J gene: TRBJ1-5; clone size: .; V gene: TRBV27; CDR3 protein: CASSLIGAQPQHF; CDR3 DNA: TGTGCCAGCAGTTTAATTGGGGCTCAGCCCCAGCATTTT
D gene: .; J gene: TRBJ1-2; clone size: .; V gene: TRBV19; CDR3 protein: CASSIQGPYGYTF; CDR3 DNA: TGTGCCAGTAGTATTCAGGGCCCCTATGGCTACACCTTC
D gene: .; J gene: TRBJ1-2; clone size: .; V gene: TRBV5-4; CDR3 protein: CASKTWGGNYGYTF; CDR3 DNA: TGTGCCAGTAAGACCTGGGGGGGAAACTATGGCTACACCTTC
D gene: TRBD2; J gene: TRBJ2-3; clone size: once; V gene: TRBV9; CDR3 protein: CASSASSGLSTDTQYF; CDR3 DNA: TGTGCCAGCAGCGCCTCTAGCGGGCTTAGCACAGATACGCAGTATTTT
D gene: TRBD2; J gene: TRBJ2-3; clone size: .; V gene: TRBV7-9; CDR3 protein: CASSSLAVTDTQYF; CDR3 DNA: TGTGCCAGCAGTTCACTAGCGGTAACAGATACGCAGTATTTT
D gene: TRBD1; J gene: TRBJ1-2; clone size: .; V gene: TRBV9; CDR3 protein: CASSVSGRDRGYGYTF; CDR3 DNA: TGTGCCAGCAGCGTATCGGGTAGGGACAGGGGCTATGGCTACACCTTC
D gene: .; J gene: TRBJ1-5; clone size: .; V gene: TRBV4-1; CDR3 protein: CASSSVDMGLSNQPQHF; CDR3 DNA: TGCGCCAGCAGCTCCGTAGACATGGGCCTTAGCAATCAGCCCCAGCATTTT
D gene: .; J gene: TRBJ2-5; clone size: once; V gene: TRBV6-6; CDR3 protein: CASSYSIGKFSYF; CDR3 DNA: TGTGCCAGCAGTTACTCGATCGGGAAGTTCAGCTACTTC